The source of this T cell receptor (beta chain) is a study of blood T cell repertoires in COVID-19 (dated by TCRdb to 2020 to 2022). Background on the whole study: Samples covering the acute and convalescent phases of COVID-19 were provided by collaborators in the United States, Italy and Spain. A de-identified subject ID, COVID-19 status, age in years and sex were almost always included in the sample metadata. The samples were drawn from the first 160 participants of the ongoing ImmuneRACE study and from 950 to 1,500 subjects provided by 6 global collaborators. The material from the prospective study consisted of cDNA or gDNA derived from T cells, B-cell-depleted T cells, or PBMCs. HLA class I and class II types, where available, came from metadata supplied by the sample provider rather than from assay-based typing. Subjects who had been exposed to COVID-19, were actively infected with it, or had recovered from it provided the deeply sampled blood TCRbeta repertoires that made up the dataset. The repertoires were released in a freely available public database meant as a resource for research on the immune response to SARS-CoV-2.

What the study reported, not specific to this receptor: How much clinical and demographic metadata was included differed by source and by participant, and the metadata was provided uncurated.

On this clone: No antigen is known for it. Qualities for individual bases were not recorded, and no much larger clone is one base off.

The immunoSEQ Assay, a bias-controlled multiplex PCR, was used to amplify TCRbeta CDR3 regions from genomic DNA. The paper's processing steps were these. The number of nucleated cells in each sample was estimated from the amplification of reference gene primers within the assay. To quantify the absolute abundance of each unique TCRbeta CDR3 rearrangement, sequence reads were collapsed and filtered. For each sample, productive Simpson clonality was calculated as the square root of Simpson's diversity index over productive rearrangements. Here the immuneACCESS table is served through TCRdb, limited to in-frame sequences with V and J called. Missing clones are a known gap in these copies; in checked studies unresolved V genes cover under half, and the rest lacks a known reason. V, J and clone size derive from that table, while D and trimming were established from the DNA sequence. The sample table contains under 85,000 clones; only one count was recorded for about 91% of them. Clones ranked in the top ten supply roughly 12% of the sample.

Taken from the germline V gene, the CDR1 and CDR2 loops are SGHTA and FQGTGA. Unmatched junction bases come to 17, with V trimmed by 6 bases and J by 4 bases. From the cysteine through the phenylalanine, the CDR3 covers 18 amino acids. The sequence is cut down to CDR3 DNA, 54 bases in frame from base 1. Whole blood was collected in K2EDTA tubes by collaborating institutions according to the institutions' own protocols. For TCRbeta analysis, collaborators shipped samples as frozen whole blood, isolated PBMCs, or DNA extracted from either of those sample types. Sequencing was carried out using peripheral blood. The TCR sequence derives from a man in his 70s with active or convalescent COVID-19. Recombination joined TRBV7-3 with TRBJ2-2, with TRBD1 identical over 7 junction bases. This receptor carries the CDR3 CASSHRDEGQRSTGELFF. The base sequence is TGTGCCAGCAGTCACCGGGATGAGGGACAGAGATCCACCGGGGAGCTGTTTTTT.